This paragraph reports one T cell receptor beta chain. Its antigen is unidentified. V lost 4 bases and J lost 1, with 17 bases in between. The CDR3 extends over 16 amino acids. Germline assignment: CDR1 SGHVS and CDR2 FQNEAQ. The data were taken from a study of regulatory T cells in long-lasting Graves disease. The study's findings and limits: Under persistent disease, TRBV28, TRBJ1-2 and TRBJ2-5 were used preferentially. Whereas new patients shared 870 or so public clonotypes, persistent patients shared more, at a few thousand.

Time point reported: persistent/refractory GD, antithyroid drugs over 5 years with positive TRAb. PBMC-extracted RNA yielded the TCR library. Investigators prepared the TCR beta libraries by applying iRepertoire HTBI primers and Arm-PCR of CDR3 regions. TCRdb called the multiplex PCR reads again in MiXCR, with one record for every CDR3 protein. The table includes 420,000 or so distinct CDR3 sequences, about a quarter detected once. V gene TRBV7-8 combines with J gene TRBJ2-7, with D tentatively TRBD1 (6 bases). Sequencing was performed on peripheral blood mononuclear cells (PBMCs), taken when the disease was refractory, from a patient treated with antithyroid drugs. The sequence came from a female donor with Graves disease. The chain's CDR3 is CASSSKVSDSSYEQYF. The CDR3 coding sequence is TGTGCCAGCAGCTCTAAAGTATCGGACAGTTCCTACGAGCAGTACTTC.